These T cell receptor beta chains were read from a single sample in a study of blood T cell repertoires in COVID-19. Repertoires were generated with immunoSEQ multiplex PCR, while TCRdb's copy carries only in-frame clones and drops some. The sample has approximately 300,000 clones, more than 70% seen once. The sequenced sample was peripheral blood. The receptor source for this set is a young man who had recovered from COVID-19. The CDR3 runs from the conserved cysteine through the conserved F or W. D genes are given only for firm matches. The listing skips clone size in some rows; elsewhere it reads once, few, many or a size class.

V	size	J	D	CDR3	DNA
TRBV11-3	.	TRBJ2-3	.	CASSLISGDTQYF	TGTGCCAGCAGCTTAATATCAGGAGATACGCAGTATTTT
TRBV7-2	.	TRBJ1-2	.	CASRLVGSFGYTF	TGTGCCAGCAGGCTAGTCGGGTCTTTTGGCTACACCTTC
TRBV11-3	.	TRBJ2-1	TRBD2	CASSSTPGLVNEQFF	TGTGCCAGCAGCTCTACTCCGGGACTAGTCAATGAGCAGTTCTTC
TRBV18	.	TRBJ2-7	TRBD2	CASSHPGTSGYEQYF	TGTGCCAGCTCACATCCCGGGACTAGCGGCTACGAGCAGTACTTC
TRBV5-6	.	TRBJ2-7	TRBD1	CASSWGQGSYEQYF	TGTGCCAGCAGCTGGGGACAGGGGAGCTACGAGCAGTACTTC
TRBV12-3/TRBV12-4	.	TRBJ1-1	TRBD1	CASTGQGATEAFF	TGTGCCAGCACCGGACAGGGGGCAACTGAAGCTTTCTTT
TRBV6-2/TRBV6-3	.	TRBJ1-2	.	CASSRSGSNYGYTF	TGTGCCAGCAGTCGCAGTGGGAGCAACTATGGCTACACCTTC
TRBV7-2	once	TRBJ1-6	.	CASSLVSYGRVYSPLHF	TGTGCCAGCAGCCTAGTGTCGTATGGGAGGGTGTACTCACCCCTCCACTTT
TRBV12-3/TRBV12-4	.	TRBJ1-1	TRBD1	CASRGTGETEAFF	TGTGCCAGCAGGGGGACAGGGGAGACTGAAGCTTTCTTT
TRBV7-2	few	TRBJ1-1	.	CASSSYNTEAFF	TGTGCCAGCAGCTCCTATAACACTGAAGCTTTCTTT
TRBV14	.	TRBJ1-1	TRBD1	CASRPNRGLTEAFF	TGTGCCAGCAGACCCAACAGGGGCCTCACTGAAGCTTTCTTT
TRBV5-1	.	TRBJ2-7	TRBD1	CASSLDGTGGDEQYF	TGCGCCAGCAGCTTGGACGGGACAGGGGGCGACGAGCAGTACTTC
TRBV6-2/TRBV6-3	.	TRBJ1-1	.	CASSRQTEAFF	TGTGCCAGCAGTCGACAGACTGAAGCTTTCTTT
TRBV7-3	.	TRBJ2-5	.	CASSPGGPAETQYF	TGTGCCAGCAGCCCTGGCGGCCCTGCGGAGACCCAGTACTTC
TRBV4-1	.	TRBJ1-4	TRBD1	CASSQKSTGTGINEKLFF	TGCGCCAGCAGCCAAAAGTCAACCGGGACAGGCATTAATGAAAAACTGTTTTTT
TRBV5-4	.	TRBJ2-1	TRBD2	CASSLRLAGGPYNEQFF	TGTGCCAGCAGCCTGCGACTAGCGGGAGGGCCCTACAATGAGCAGTTCTTC
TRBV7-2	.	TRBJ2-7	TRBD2	CASSFSGVSYEQYF	TGTGCCAGCAGCTTTAGCGGGGTCTCCTACGAGCAGTACTTC
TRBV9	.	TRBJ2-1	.	CASSAAGGRIRGEQFF	TGTGCCAGCAGCGCAGCCGGGGGGCGGATCAGGGGTGAGCAGTTCTTC
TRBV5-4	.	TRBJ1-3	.	CASSLGTGSGNTIYF	TGTGCCAGCAGCTTGGGAACAGGGTCTGGAAACACCATATATTTT
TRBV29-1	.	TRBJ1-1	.	CSVRHNMNTEAFF	TGCAGCGTTAGACACAATATGAACACTGAAGCTTTCTTT
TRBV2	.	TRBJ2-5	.	CASSEGGPKETQYF	TGTGCCAGCAGTGAGGGGGGGCCTAAGGAGACCCAGTACTTC
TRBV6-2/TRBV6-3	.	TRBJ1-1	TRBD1	CASSGDLDRGLNTEAFF	TGTGCCAGCAGTGGCGATCTGGACAGGGGCCTGAACACTGAAGCTTTCTTT
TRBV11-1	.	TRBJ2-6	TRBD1	CASSLGGTAGANVLTF	TGTGCCAGCAGCTTAGGGGGGACAGCTGGGGCCAACGTCCTGACTTTC
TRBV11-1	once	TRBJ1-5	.	CASSLGPSNQPQHF	TGTGCCAGCAGCTTAGGGCCGAGCAATCAGCCCCAGCATTTT
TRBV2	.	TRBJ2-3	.	CASTHGTTSTDTQYF	TGTGCCAGCACTCACGGGACAACTAGCACAGATACGCAGTATTTT
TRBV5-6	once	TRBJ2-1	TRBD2	CASSPLAGVKYNEQFF	TGTGCCAGCAGCCCCCTAGCGGGAGTGAAGTACAATGAGCAGTTCTTC
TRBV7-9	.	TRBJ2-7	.	CASSQPIRPSEQYF	TGTGCCAGCAGCCAGCCAATCAGGCCCTCCGAGCAGTACTTC
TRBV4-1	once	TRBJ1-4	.	CASSPRKGSGHNEKLFF	TGCGCCAGCAGCCCTAGGAAGGGTTCTGGACACAATGAAAAACTGTTTTTT
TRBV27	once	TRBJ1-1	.	CASRHPETSTEAFF	TGTGCCAGCAGACACCCCGAAACAAGCACTGAAGCTTTCTTT
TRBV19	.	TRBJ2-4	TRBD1	CASSSLFGTGWENIQYF	TGTGCCAGTAGTAGCCTTTTCGGGACAGGGTGGGAAAACATTCAGTACTTC
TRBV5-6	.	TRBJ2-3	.	CASSLWEMSTDTQYF	TGTGCCAGCAGCTTGTGGGAGATGAGCACAGATACGCAGTATTTT
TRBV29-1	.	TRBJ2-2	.	CSAGKGDTNTGELFF	TGCAGCGCAGGAAAGGGAGACACGAACACCGGGGAGCTGTTTTTT
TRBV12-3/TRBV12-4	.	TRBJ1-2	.	CASSLNLGGYTF	TGTGCCAGCAGTTTGAATCTTGGCGGCTACACCTTC
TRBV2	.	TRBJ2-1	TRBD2	CASSERGGSGNNEQFF	TGTGCCAGCAGTGAAAGAGGCGGGAGTGGGAACAATGAGCAGTTCTTC
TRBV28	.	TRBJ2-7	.	CASSSAGAGDSHEQYF	TGTGCCAGCAGTTCTGCAGGGGCAGGGGATTCCCACGAGCAGTACTTC
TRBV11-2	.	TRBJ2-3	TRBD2	CASSSRTSPDTQYF	TGTGCCAGCAGCTCCCGGACTAGTCCCGATACGCAGTATTTT
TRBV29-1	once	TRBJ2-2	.	CSVPQGTTGELFF	TGCAGCGTCCCGCAGGGGACCACCGGGGAGCTGTTTTTT
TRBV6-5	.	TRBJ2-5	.	CASSPPGREETQYF	TGTGCCAGCAGCCCACCCGGCAGGGAAGAGACCCAGTACTTC
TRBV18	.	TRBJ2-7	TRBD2	CASSPNSGGAYEQYF	TGTGCCAGCTCACCAAACAGCGGGGGTGCCTACGAGCAGTACTTC
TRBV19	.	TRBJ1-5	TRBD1	CASSEGTAKHF	TGTGCCAGTAGTGAGGGGACAGCCAAACATTTT